These 3 T cell receptor beta chains were sequenced from one sample in a study of blood T cells in healthy people across ages. Primed by a sample-barcoded 5' primer and a J-beta primer mix, a second PCR proceeded for 7 to 11 cycles. TCRdb re-called the 5' RACE reads through MiXCR, storing one row per CDR3 protein. The repertoire holds about 830,000 distinct CDR3 sequences, with 60% to 80% as singletons. The sequenced sample was blood. Receptors originate from a man aged 25 to 40 in good health.

The rearrangement joins TRBV6-6 to TRBJ2-7; 7 bases match TRBD2. The CDR3 loop spans 13 amino acids. Germline V CDR1 and CDR2: MNHNY, SVGAGI (reference sequence). V shed 6 bases, J shed 3 bases, and the junction held 5 bases outside the gene matches. The CDR3 sequence: CASRSGANYEQYF. CDR3 DNA: TGTGCCAGCAGAAGCGGGGCAAACTACGAGCAGTACTTC.

The rearrangement joins TRBV29-1 to TRBJ2-3; 14 bases are a match to TRBD2. Germline CDR1 and CDR2: SQVTM and ANQGSEA. The CDR3 covers 14 residues. With 6 bases clipped from V and 4 bases from J, the junction kept 3 bases outside the gene matches. The CDR3 protein is CSVKTSGGADTQYF. CDR3 nucleotides: TGCAGCGTCAAGACTAGCGGGGGGGCAGATACGCAGTATTTT.

The chain recombines TRBV6-2 or TRBV6-3 with TRBJ2-1, with 7 nucleotides matching TRBD1. The V gene end was trimmed by 8 bases and the J gene end by 6 bases; junction bases not matched to a gene: 7. This CDR3 spans 13 amino acids. Germline lookup yields CDR1 MNHEY and CDR2 SVGEGT. The CDR3 sequence: CASDQGESNEQFF. The CDR3 region has the DNA TGTGCCAGCGACCAGGGGGAGAGCAATGAGCAGTTCTTC.